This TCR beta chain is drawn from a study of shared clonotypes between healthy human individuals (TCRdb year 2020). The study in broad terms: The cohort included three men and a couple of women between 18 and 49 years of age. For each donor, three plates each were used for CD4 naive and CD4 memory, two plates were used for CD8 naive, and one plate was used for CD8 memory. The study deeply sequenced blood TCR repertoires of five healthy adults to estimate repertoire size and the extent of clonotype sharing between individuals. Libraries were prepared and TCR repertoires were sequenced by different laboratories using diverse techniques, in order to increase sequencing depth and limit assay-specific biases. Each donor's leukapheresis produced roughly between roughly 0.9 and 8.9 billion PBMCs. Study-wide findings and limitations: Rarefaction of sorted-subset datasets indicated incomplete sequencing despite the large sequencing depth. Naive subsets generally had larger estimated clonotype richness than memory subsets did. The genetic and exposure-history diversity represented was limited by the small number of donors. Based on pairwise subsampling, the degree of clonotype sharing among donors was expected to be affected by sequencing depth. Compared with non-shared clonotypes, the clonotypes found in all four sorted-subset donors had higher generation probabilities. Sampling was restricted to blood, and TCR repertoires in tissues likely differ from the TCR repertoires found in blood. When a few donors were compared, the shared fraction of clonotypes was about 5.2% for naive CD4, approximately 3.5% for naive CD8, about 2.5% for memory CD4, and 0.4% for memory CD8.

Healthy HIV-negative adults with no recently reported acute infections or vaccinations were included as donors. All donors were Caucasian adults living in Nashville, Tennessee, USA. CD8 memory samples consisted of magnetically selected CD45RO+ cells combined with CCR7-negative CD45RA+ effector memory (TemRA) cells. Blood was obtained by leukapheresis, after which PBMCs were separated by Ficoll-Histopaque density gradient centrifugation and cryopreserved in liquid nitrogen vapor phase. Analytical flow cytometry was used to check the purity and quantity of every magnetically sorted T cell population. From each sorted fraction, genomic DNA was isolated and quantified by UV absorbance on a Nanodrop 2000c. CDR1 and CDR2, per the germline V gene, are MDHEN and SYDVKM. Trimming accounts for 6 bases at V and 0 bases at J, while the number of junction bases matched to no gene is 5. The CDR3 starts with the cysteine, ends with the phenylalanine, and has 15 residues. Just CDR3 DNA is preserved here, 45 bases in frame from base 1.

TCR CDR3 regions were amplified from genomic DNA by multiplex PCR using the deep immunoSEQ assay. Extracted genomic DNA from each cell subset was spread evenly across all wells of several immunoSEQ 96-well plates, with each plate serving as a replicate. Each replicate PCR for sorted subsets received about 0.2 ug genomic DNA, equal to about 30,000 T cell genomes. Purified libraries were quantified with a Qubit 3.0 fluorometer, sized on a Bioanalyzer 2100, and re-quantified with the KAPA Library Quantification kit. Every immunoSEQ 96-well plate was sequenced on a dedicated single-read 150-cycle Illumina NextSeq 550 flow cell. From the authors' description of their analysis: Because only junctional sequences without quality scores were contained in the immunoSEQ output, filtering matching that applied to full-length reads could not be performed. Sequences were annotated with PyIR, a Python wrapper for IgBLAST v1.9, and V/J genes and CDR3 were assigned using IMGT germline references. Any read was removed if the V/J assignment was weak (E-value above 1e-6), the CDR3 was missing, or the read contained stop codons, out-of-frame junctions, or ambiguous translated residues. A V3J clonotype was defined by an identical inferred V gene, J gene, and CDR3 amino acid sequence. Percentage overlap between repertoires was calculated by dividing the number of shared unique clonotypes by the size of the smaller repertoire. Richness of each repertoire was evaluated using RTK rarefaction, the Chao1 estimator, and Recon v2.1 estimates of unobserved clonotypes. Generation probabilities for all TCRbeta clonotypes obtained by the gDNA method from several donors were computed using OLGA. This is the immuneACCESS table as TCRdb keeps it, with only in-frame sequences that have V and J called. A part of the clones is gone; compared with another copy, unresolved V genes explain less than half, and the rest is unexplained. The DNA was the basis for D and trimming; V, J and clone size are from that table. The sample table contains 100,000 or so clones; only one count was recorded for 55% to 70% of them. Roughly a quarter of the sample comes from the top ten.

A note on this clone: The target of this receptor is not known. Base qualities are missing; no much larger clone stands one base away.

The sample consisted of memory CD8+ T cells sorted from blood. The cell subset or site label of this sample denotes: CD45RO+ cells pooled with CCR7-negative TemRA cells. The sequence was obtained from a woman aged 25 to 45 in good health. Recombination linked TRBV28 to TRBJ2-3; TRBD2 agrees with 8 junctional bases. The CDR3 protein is CASRSERESTDTQYF. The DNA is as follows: TGTGCCAGCAGATCTGAGCGGGAGAGCACAGATACGCAGTATTTT.